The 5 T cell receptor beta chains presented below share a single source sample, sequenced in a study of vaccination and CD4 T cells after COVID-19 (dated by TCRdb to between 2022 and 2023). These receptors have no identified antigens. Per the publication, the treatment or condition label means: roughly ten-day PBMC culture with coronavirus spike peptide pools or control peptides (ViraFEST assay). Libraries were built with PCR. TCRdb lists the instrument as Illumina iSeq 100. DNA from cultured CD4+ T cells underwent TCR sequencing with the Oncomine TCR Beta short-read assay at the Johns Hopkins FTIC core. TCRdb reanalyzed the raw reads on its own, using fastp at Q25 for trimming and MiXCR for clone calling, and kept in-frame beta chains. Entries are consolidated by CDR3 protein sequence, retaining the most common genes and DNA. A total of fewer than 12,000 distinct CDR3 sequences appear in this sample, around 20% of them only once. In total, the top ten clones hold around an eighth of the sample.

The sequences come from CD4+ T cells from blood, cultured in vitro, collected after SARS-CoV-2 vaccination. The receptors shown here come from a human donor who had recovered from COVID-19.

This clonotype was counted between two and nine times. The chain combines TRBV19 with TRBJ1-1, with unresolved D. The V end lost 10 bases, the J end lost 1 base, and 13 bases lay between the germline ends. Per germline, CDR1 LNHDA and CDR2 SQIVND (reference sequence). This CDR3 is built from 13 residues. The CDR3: CATYPSPNTEAFF. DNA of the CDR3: TGTGCCACCTATCCCTCTCCGAACACTGAAGCTTTCTTT.

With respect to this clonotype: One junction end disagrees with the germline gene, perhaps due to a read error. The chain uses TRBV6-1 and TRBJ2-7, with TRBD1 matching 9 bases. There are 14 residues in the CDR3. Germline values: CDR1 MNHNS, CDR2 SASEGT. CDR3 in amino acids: CASRRTGDFYERYF. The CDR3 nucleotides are TGTGCCAGCAGAAGGACAGGGGACTTCTACGAGCGGTACTTC.

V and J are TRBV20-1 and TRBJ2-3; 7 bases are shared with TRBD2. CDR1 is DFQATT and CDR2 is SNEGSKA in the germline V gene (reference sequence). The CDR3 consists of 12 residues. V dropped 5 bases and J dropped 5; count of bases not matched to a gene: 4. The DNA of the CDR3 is TGCAGTGCTTGGTTAGCGGGAGATACGCAGTATTTT. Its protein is CSAWLAGDTQYF.

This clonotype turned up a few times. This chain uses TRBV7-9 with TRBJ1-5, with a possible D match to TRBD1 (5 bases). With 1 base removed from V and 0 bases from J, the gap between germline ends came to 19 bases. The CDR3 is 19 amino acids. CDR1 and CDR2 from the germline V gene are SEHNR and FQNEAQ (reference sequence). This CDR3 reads CASSLGSAQGVHSNQPQHF. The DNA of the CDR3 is TGTGCCAGCAGCTTAGGTTCAGCTCAGGGAGTACATAGCAATCAGCCCCAGCATTTT.

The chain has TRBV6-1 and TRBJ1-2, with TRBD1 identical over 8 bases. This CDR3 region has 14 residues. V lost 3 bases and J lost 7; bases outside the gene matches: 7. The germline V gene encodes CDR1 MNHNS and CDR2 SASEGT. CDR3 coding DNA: TGTGCCAGCAGTGACAGCACTGGACAGGGTGGCTACACCTTC. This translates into CASSDSTGQGGYTF.